Listed below are T cell receptor beta chains from one sample, sequenced in a study of T cell responses to AZD1222 COVID-19 vaccine. The assay was immunoSEQ multiplex PCR, and TCRdb's table has in-frame clones only and misses some. The table includes under 200,000 clones, 85% to 95% detected once. The material was peripheral blood, obtained 28 days after the second dose of the MenACWY control vaccine. The receptors come from an adult who received the MenACWY meningococcal vaccine as a control. Each CDR3 is given with its conserved first and last residue. D genes are given only for firm matches. Rows give clone size only sometimes, using once, few, many, or a class for an expanded clone.

>TRBV7-9|-|-|TRBJ1-1
CASSARTFGTEAFF
TGTGCCAGCAGCGCCCGGACGTTCGGGACTGAAGCTTTCTTT
>TRBV6-5|-|-|TRBJ1-5
CATCRGVGQPQHF
TGTGCCACTTGCCGGGGGGTCGGGCAGCCCCAGCATTTT
>TRBV6-5|-|-|TRBJ1-4
CASEVGSGEKLFF
TGTGCCTCAGAGGTTGGCAGTGGGGAAAAACTGTTTTTT
>TRBV6-5|-|-|TRBJ1-1
CASSYNGNTEAFF
TGTGCCAGCAGTTATAACGGGAACACTGAAGCTTTCTTT
>TRBV7-8|-|once|TRBJ1-4
CASSFGGLNEKLFF
TGTGCCAGCAGCTTCGGGGGGCTTAATGAAAAACTGTTTTTT
>TRBV4-3|-|-|TRBJ2-2
CASSQDMRVAGELFF
TGCGCCAGCAGCCAAGATATGAGGGTCGCCGGGGAGCTGTTTTTT
>TRBV9|TRBD1|-|TRBJ1-1
CASSVDDRANTEAFF
TGTGCCAGCAGCGTAGACGACAGGGCCAACACTGAAGCTTTCTTT
>TRBV4-1|-|-|TRBJ2-1
CASSQGAGKWNEQFF
TGCGCCAGCAGCCAGGGGGCGGGGAAATGGAATGAGCAGTTCTTC
>TRBV6-2/TRBV6-3|-|-|TRBJ1-5
CASSPPGRINQPQHF
TGTGCCAGCAGCCCTCCAGGGAGGATAAACCAGCCCCAGCATTTT
>TRBV6-2/TRBV6-3|TRBD2|-|TRBJ2-1
CASSGLAGESYNEQFF
TGTGCCAGCAGTGGACTAGCGGGAGAGTCCTACAATGAGCAGTTCTTC
>TRBV5-1|-|-|TRBJ2-2
CASSLVSNTGELFF
TGCGCCAGCAGCTTGGTATCGAACACCGGGGAGCTGTTTTTT
>TRBV7-2|-|once|TRBJ1-5
CASSLDSNQPQHF
TGTGCCAGCAGCTTAGATAGCAATCAGCCCCAGCATTTT
>TRBV5-5|-|-|TRBJ1-5
CASSLVPGTNQPQHF
TGTGCCAGCAGCTTGGTCCCAGGGACAAATCAGCCCCAGCATTTT
>TRBV19|-|-|TRBJ1-1
CASSVLMNTEAFF
TGTGCCAGTAGTGTCCTAATGAACACTGAAGCTTTCTTT
>TRBV29-1|-|-|TRBJ2-7
CSVEVKGYEQYF
TGCAGCGTTGAAGTGAAAGGGTACGAGCAGTACTTC
>TRBV15|TRBD2|-|TRBJ2-3
CATSRERTSGTHADTQYF
TGTGCCACCAGCAGAGAGCGCACTAGCGGGACTCATGCAGATACGCAGTATTTT
>TRBV15|TRBD1|-|TRBJ1-5
CATSRDSRTGNQPQHF
TGTGCCACCAGCAGAGATTCCCGGACAGGGAATCAGCCCCAGCATTTT
>TRBV30|TRBD1|-|TRBJ1-3
CAWTSGTAFGNTIYF
TGTGCCTGGACTTCCGGGACAGCCTTTGGAAACACCATATATTTT
>TRBV12-3/TRBV12-4|TRBD1|-|TRBJ1-2
CASSWTGGGGYTF
TGTGCCAGCAGTTGGACAGGGGGCGGCGGCTACACCTTC
>TRBV30|TRBD1|-|TRBJ1-5
CAWRTGERGPQHF
TGTGCCTGGAGGACAGGGGAAAGGGGGCCCCAGCATTTT
>TRBV18|TRBD1|-|TRBJ2-1
CASSPGQKTSYNEQFF
TGTGCCAGCTCACCGGGACAGAAAACCTCCTACAATGAGCAGTTCTTC
>TRBV3-1/TRBV3-2|-|-|TRBJ1-6
CASSQGSLNSPLHF
TGTGCCAGCAGCCAAGGGAGTCTAAATTCACCCCTCCACTTT
>TRBV5-1|TRBD1|-|TRBJ1-1
CASSLDRGNTEAFF
TGCGCCAGCAGCTTGGACAGGGGTAACACTGAAGCTTTCTTT
>TRBV19|-|-|TRBJ1-2
CASSTAVRSFYGYTF
TGTGCCAGTAGCACAGCCGTCAGGAGCTTCTATGGCTACACCTTC
>TRBV30|-|few|TRBJ1-5
CAWSVGGTGNQPQHF
TGTGCCTGGAGTGTTGGGGGTACAGGCAATCAGCCCCAGCATTTT
>TRBV19|-|-|TRBJ2-2
CASSNWFGSYLTGELFF
TGTGCCAGTAGTAACTGGTTCGGGTCGTATCTCACCGGGGAGCTGTTTTTT
>TRBV10-3|TRBD2|-|TRBJ2-2
CAISKGTRNSGELFF
TGTGCCATCAGTAAAGGGACTAGAAATAGCGGGGAGCTGTTTTTT
>TRBV19|-|-|TRBJ2-2
CASRSQLNTGELFF
TGTGCCAGTAGGTCGCAACTGAACACCGGGGAGCTGTTTTTT